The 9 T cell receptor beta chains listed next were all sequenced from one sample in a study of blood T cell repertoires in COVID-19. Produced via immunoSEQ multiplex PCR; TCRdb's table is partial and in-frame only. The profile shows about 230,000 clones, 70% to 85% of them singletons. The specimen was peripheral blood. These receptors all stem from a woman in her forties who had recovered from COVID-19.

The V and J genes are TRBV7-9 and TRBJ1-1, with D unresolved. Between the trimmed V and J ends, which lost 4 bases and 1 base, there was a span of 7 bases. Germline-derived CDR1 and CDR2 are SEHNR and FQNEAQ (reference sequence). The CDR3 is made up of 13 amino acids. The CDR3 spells CASSSGWNTEAFF. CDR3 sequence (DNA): TGTGCCAGCAGCTCAGGTTGGAACACTGAAGCTTTCTTT.

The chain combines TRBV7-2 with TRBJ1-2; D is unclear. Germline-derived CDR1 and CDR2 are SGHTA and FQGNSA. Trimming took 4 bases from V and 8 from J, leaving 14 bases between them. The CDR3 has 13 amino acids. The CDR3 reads CASSSLRARGYTF. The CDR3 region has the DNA TGTGCCAGCAGCTCCTTGCGGGCTCGGGGCTACACCTTC.

The CDR3 here is CASSLFLWGVAEAFF. The CDR3 nucleotides read TGCGCCAGCAGCTTGTTTTTATGGGGGGTCGCTGAAGCTTTCTTT. This chain uses TRBV5-1 with TRBJ1-1, with D tentatively TRBD1 (5 bases). V shed 1 base and J shed 6 bases, with 16 bases lying between them. The CDR3 covers 15 residues. The germline V gene has CDR1 SGHRS and CDR2 YFSETQ. The full variable domain, with the rest looked up from reference TRBV5-1 and TRBJ1-1, is KAGVTQTPRYLIKTRGQQVTLSCSPISGHRSVSWYQQTPGQGLQFLFEYFSETQRNKGNFPGRFSGRQFSNSRSEMNVSTLELGDSALYLCASSLFLWGVAEAFFGQGTRLTVV.

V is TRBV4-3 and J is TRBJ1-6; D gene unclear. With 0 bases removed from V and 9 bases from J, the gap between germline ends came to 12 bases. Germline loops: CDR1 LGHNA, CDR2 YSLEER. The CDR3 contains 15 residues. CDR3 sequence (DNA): TGCGCCAGCAGCCAAGATCCGAGGAGTGGTTCACCCCTCCACTTT. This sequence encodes CASSQDPRSGSPLHF.

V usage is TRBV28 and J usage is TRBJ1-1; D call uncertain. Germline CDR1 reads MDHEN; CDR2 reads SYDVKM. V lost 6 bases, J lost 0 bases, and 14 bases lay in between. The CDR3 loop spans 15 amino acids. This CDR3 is CASRPRENMNTEAFF. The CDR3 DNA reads TGTGCCAGCAGGCCTAGGGAGAACATGAACACTGAAGCTTTCTTT.

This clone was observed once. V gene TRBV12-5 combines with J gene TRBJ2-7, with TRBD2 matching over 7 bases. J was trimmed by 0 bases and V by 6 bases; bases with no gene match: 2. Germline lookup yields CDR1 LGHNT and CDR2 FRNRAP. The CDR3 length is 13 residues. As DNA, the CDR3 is TGTGCTAGTGGGGGGGGGACCTCCTACGAGCAGTACTTC. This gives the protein CASGGGTSYEQYF.

Written as DNA, the CDR3 is TGTGCCAGCAGTTACGGGACAGGGAGGGAGGCTTTCTTT. Residues: CASSYGTGREAFF. V usage is TRBV6-6 and J usage is TRBJ1-1; 9 bases match TRBD1. Germline V gene lookup returns CDR1 MNHNY and CDR2 SVGAGI (reference sequence). CDR3 length: 13 amino acids. Trimming cost V 2 bases and J 11 bases; bases outside gene matches: 6.

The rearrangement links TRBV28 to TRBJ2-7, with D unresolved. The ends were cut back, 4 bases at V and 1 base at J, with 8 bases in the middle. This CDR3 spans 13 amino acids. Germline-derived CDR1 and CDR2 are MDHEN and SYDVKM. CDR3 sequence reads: CASSYGGSYEQYF. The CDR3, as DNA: TGTGCCAGCAGTTACGGCGGTTCCTACGAGCAGTACTTC.

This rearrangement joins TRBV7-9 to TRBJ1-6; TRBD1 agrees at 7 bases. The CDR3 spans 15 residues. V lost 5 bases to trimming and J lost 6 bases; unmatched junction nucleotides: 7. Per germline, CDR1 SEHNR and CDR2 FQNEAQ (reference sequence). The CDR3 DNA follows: TGTGCCAGCAGCCGAGAGACAGGGAGTAATTCACCCCTCCACTTT. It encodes CASSRETGSNSPLHF.